These 7 T cell receptor beta chains share one sample of origin, sequenced in a study of OX40 agonist ivuxolimab in advanced cancers. TCRdb keeps only in-frame clones here, not all; method: immunoSEQ multiplex PCR. The sample shows 65,000 to 100,000 clones, about 90% of them seen only once. Sequenced here: CD4+ or CD8+ T cells sorted from blood, sampled in a trial of the OX40 agonist ivuxolimab. These TCRs come from an adult with an advanced solid tumor such as melanoma, head and neck, liver or kidney cancer.

The chain combines TRBV7-6 with TRBJ2-4, with TRBD1 identical over 11 bases. This CDR3 is 15 amino acids long. Germline CDR1 SGHVS, CDR2 FNYEAQ. The V segment lost 2 bases and the J segment 9 bases; nucleotides outside the gene matches: 6. CDR3 amino acids: CASSLRSGQGGIQYF. DNA of the CDR3: TGTGCCAGCAGCTTACGGTCGGGACAGGGGGGCATTCAGTACTTC. Variable domain in full (rest from reference TRBV7-6 and TRBJ2-4): GAGVSQSPRYKVTKRGQDVALRCDPISGHVSLYWYRQALGQGPEFLTYFNYEAQQDKSGLPNDRFSAERPEGSISTLTIQRTEQRDSAMYRCASSLRSGQGGIQYFGAGTRLSVL.

J is TRBJ1-3 and V is TRBV6-6, with D unresolved. The CDR3 has 16 amino acids. The V gene lost 0 bases and the J gene lost 3 bases, with 12 bases spanning the gap. The germline gives CDR1 MNHNY, CDR2 SVGAGI (reference sequence). The CDR3 here is CASSYSLVLSGNTIYF. The CDR3 DNA is TGTGCCAGCAGTTACTCTCTGGTCCTAAGTGGAAACACCATATATTTT.

The V gene is TRBV9, the J gene TRBJ1-3; D unresolved. The V end was cut by 7 bases, the J end by 0 bases, with 8 bases between. Per germline, CDR1 SGDLS and CDR2 YYNGEE. The CDR3 extends over 13 amino acids. CDR3 residues: CASGRSSGNTIYF. CDR3 DNA: TGTGCCAGCGGTAGAAGCTCTGGAAACACCATATATTTT.

The rearrangement joins TRBV11-2 to TRBJ2-5; D is unclear. The germline V gene encodes CDR1 SGHAT and CDR2 FQNNGV. V lost 6 bases to trimming and J lost 4 bases, with 15 bases between them. The CDR3 has 14 amino acids. CDR3 bases: TGTGCCAGCAGACAGTCAGAATTCGGAGAGACCCAGTACTTC. Translation gives CASRQSEFGETQYF.

This clone is a singleton in its sample. The V and J genes are TRBV4-1 and TRBJ1-2; no definite D call. V lost 1 base and J lost 3, with 12 bases in between. CDR3 size: 15 residues. The germline gives CDR1 MGHRA, CDR2 YSYEKL. CDR3 loop: CASSQGEPPYYGYTF. CDR3 nucleotides: TGCGCCAGCAGCCAAGGAGAGCCGCCTTACTATGGCTACACCTTC.

The CDR3 reads CASSQYGGEQYF. CDR3 coding DNA: TGTGCCAGCAGCCAATACGGGGGAGAGCAGTATTTT. The chain links TRBV14 to TRBJ2-3; D is possibly TRBD2 (6 bases). This CDR3 has 12 amino acids. V lost 2 bases and J 11 bases, leaving 11 bases between the germline ends. The V gene's germline CDR1 is SGHDN and CDR2 FVKESK. Drawing the rest from reference TRBV14 and TRBJ2-3, the complete variable domain is EAGVTQFPSHSVIEKGQTVTLRCDPISGHDNLYWYRRVMGKEIKFLLHFVKESKQDESGMPNNRFLAERTGGTYSTLKVQPAELEDSGVYFCASSQYGGEQYFGPGTRLTVL.

This chain uses TRBV6-1 with TRBJ2-2; 9 bases line up with TRBD1. Germline V gives CDR1 MNHNS, CDR2 SASEGT. With 4 bases clipped from V and 5 bases from J, the junction kept 14 bases outside the gene matches. CDR3 length: 18 residues. CDR3 in amino acids: CASSALPAGTGRTGELFF. CDR3 DNA sequence: TGTGCCAGCAGTGCCCTCCCGGCCGGGACAGGGCGTACCGGGGAGCTGTTTTTT.